The clone carrying this T cell receptor (beta chain) showed up just a few times. CDR3 length: 15 residues. V was clipped by 7 bases and J by 10 bases, with 20 bases between them. CDR1 is LNHDA, CDR2 SQIVND, per germline (reference sequence). This sample is drawn from a study of human T cells and chemical hapten exposure. Study information: Cases of alopecia areata, totalis or universalis occurred in a predominantly female patient group.

TCRdb re-called the RACE reads through MiXCR, storing one row per CDR3 protein. Of about 40,000 distinct CDR3 sequences listed, about 3.5% are singletons. Time point noted: patch test 2, 6 weeks after DPC sensitization. This sample's treatment: therapeutic diphenylcyclopropenone sensitization with weekly scalp DPC. The V gene is TRBV19, the J gene TRBJ1-6; possible D gene TRBD1, 6 bases. Sequenced here: whole blood, sampled in connection with sensitization to the hapten diphenylcyclopropenone (DPC). The clonotype comes from a man aged 40-49 years with alopecia areata. Some clones in this sample may be carry-over from other donors' samples. The CDR3 sequence: CASTAGSGGRSPLHF. The CDR3 DNA reads as TGTGCCAGTACCGCGGGGTCCGGGGGCAGGTCACCCCTCCACTTT.